The clone carrying this TCR beta chain appeared a few times. Its antigen is as yet unknown. This record belongs to a study of beta chain features in type 1 diabetes. Study findings and constraints: A moderate, significant TCRB CDR3 shortening appeared in type 1 diabetes across four CD4+ subsets. Although PCR might favor shorter templates, it would do so equally in patients and controls. Researchers reported that naive, central memory and Treg TCRB repertoires appeared more similar in patients than in healthy donors.

Since all of the isolated RNA was reverse transcribed, expressed TCRB transcripts were what got sequenced. Method: immunoSEQ multiplex PCR; TCRdb's copy keeps in-frame clones and lacks some. The table shows about 320,000 clones, with around 15% occurring only once. Sorted CD4+ subsets: naive, central memory, regulatory, stem cell-like memory (CD45RO/CCR7/CD25/CD127/CD95/CD27 panel). Material for sequencing was central memory CD4+ T cells from blood. The source of this sequence is a man younger than 40 in good health.

CDR3 region: CASSHLTDYGYTF. DNA of the CDR3: TGCGCCAGCAGCCATTTGACGGACTATGGCTACACCTTC. The genes are TRBV4-3 and TRBJ1-2; D not certain. The ends were cut back, 3 bases at V and 3 bases at J, with 8 bases in the middle. The CDR3 contains 13 residues. The germline V gene has CDR1 LGHNA and CDR2 YSLEER.